A single sample is the source of the 3 T cell receptor beta chains below, sequenced in a study of T cell changes during pregnancy in multiple sclerosis (dated by TCRdb to about 2019). Libraries came from the immunoSEQ multiplex PCR assay. In its TCRdb copy, this immuneACCESS table keeps in-frame sequences only and misses some clones. Where compared with another copy, unresolved V genes explain less than half of these, and the others have no known cause. The sample table lists tens of thousands of clones, around 91% of them with a count of one. Together, the top ten hold 10% to 12% of the sample. Source: CD8+ T cells from peripheral blood mononuclear cells, taken in the third trimester of pregnancy. The receptors here all came from a female donor with multiple sclerosis, enrolled in a pregnancy study.

The chain combines TRBV5-1 with TRBJ2-7; TRBD2 matches at 7 bases. Unmatched junction bases numbered 9, after V lost 4 bases and J lost 2 bases. The CDR3 runs to 15 residues. Germline V gene lookup returns CDR1 SGHRS and CDR2 YFSETQ. CDR3 region: CASSPDPGLPYEQYF. Written as DNA, the CDR3 is TGCGCCAGCAGCCCAGACCCGGGACTACCCTACGAGCAGTACTTC.

The V gene is TRBV7-9, the J gene TRBJ2-1, with 9 bases fitting TRBD1. The CDR3 contains 15 residues. Germline values: CDR1 SEHNR, CDR2 FQNEAQ (reference sequence). Germline trimming cut 1 base from V and 5 bases from J; bases unmatched to any gene: 3. For the CDR3, the DNA is TGTGCCAGCAGCTTAGGACAGGGGGAGGACAATGAGCAGTTCTTC. This sequence encodes CASSLGQGEDNEQFF.

V and J are TRBV6-5 and TRBJ2-2, with D maybe TRBD1 (6 bases). With 6 bases removed from V and 6 bases from J, the gap between germline ends came to 11 bases. The CDR3 extends over 13 amino acids. The germline V gene encodes CDR1 MNHEY and CDR2 SVGAGI. The chain's CDR3 is CASRQGLAGELFF. The CDR3 region has the DNA TGTGCCAGCAGACAGGGTCTAGCCGGGGAGCTGTTTTTT.